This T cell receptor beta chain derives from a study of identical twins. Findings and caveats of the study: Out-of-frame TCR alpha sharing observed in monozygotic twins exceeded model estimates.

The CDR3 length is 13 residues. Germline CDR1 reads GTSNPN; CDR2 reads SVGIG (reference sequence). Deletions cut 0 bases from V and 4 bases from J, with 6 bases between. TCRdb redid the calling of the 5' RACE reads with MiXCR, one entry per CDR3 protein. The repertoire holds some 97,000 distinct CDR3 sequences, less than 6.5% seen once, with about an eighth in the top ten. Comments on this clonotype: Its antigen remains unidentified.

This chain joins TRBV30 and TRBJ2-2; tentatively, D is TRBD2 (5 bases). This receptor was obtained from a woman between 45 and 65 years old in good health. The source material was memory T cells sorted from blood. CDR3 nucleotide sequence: TGTGCCTGGAGTGTACGGGGCACCGGGGAGCTGTTTTTT. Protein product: CAWSVRGTGELFF.